This TCR beta chain was identified in a study of CD8 T cells in ankylosing spondylitis. Study conclusions and caveats: There was a TCR beta motif, made of several highly homologous variants, that appeared characteristic of ankylosing spondylitis blood.

This clonotype occurred many times. Its antigen is undetermined. TCRdb reanalysed the 5' RACE reads using MiXCR and keeps one entry per CDR3 protein. Of about 460,000 distinct CDR3 sequences in the sample, approximately 5% were seen once. The CDR3 spans 15 residues. Germline V gene sequence: CDR1 MNHNS, CDR2 SASEGT. V lost 8 bases to trimming and J lost 0 bases, with 14 bases between them. This receptor was obtained from a male donor with ankylosing spondylitis. The genes are TRBV6-1 and TRBJ2-1; D perhaps matches TRBD1 (7 bases). What was sequenced was blood, either unsorted or a sorted T cell fraction (not recorded which). CDR3 amino acids: CASQGGRTSYNEQFF. CDR3 in DNA: TGTGCCAGCCAGGGGGGCAGAACCTCCTACAATGAGCAGTTCTTC.